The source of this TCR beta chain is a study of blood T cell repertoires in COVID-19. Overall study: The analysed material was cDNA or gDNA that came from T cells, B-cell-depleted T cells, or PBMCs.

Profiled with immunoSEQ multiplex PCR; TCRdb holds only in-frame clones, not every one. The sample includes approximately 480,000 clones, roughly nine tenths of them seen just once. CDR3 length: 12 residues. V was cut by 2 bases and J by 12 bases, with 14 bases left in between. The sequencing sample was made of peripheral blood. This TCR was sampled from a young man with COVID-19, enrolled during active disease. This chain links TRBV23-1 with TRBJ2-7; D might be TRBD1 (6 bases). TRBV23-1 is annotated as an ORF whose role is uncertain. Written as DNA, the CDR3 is TGCGCCAGCAGTCAACACAGGGCTGGGTCGTACTTC. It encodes CASSQHRAGSYF.